This record concerns one T cell receptor beta chain sequence. Its target is unknown. This sample is drawn from a study of STAT5B mutations in CD4+ large granular lymphocyte leukemia. General study results and limits: Compared with healthy controls (2/35), patient top clones favored TRBV06 (8/27).

Clones were sequenced by immunoSEQ multiplex PCR, and TCRdb holds only the in-frame ones, with some missing. The sample consists of around 29,000 clones, 78% of them appearing once. Germline CDR1 is SQVTM and CDR2 is ANQGSEA. V lost 6 bases and J lost 1, with 15 bases in between. The CDR3 has 15 amino acids. This TCR derives from a human donor in good health. The specimen was CD4+ T cells from blood buffy coats. The chain carries TRBV29-1 and TRBJ2-2, with D perhaps TRBD1 (7 bases). The CDR3 spells CSVGGGQMNTGELFF. For the CDR3, the DNA is TGCAGCGTCGGAGGGGGCCAGATGAACACCGGGGAGCTGTTTTTT.